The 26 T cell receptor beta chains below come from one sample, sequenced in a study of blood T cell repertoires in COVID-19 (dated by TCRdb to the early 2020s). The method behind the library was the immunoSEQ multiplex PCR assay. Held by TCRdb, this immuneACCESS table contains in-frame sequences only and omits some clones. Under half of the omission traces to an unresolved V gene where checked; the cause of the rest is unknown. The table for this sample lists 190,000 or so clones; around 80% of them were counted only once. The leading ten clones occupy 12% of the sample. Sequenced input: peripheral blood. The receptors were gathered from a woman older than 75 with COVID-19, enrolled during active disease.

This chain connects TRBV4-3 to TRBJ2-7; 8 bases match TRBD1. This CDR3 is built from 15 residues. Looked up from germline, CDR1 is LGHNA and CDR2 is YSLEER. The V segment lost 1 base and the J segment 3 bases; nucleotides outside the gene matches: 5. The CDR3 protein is CASSQVGQGFYEQYF. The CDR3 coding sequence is TGCGCCAGCAGCCAAGTAGGACAGGGTTTCTACGAGCAGTACTTC.

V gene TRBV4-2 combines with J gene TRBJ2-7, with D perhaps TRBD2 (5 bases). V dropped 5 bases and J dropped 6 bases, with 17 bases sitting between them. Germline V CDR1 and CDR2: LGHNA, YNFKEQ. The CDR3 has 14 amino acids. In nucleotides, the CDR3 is TGTGCCAGCAGCGCCCAGGACTCCGTAGGCGAGCAGTACTTC. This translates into CASSAQDSVGEQYF.

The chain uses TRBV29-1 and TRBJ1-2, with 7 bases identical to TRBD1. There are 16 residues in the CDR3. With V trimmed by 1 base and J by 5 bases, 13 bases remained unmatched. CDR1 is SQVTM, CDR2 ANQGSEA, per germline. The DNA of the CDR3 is TGCAGCGTTGAAGCCGTTCCCGGGACAGTAATATATGGCTACACCTTC. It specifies CSVEAVPGTVIYGYTF.

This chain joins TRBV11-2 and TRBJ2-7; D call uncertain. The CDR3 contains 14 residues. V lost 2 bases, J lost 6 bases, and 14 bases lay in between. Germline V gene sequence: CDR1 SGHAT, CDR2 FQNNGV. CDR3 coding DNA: TGTGCCAGCAGCTTATTGGCCCGCGGCGGCGAGCAGTACTTC. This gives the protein CASSLLARGGEQYF. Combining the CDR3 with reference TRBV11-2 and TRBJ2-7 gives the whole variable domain EAGVAQSPRYKIIEKRQSVAFWCNPISGHATLYWYQQILGQGPKLLIQFQNNGVVDDSQLPKDRFSAERLKGVDSTLKIQPAKLEDSAVYLCASSLLARGGEQYFGPGTRLTVT.

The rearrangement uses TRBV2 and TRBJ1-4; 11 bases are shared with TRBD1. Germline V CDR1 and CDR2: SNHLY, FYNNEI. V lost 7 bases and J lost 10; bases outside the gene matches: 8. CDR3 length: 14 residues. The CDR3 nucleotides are TGTGCCAGCAAAACGGACAGGGGGCAGGGAAAACTGTTTTTT. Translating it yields CASKTDRGQGKLFF. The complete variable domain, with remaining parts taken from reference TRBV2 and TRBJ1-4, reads EPEVTQTPSHQVTQMGQEVILRCVPISNHLYFYWYRQILGQKVEFLVSFYNNEISEKSEIFDDQFSVERPDGSNFTLKIRSTKLEDSAMYFCASKTDRGQGKLFFGSGTQLSVL.

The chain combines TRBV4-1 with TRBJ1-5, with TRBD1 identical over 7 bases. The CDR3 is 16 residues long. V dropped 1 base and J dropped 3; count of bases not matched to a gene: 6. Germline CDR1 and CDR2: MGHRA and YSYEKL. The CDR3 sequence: CASSQGTGTANQPQHF. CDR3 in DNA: TGCGCCAGCAGCCAAGGCACCGGGACAGCCAATCAGCCCCAGCATTTT.

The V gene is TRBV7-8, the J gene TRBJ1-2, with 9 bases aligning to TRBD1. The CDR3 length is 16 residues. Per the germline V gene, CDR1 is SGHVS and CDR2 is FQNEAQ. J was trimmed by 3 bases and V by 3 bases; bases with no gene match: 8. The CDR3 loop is CASSFTGGGRYYGYTF. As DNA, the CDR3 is TGTGCCAGCAGCTTTACAGGGGGCGGAAGGTACTATGGCTACACCTTC.

In DNA, the CDR3 is TGTGCCAGCAGCTCCCAACAGGTCCAAAACACCGGGGAGCTGTTTTTT. Residues: CASSSQQVQNTGELFF. The V call is TRBV7-6, the J call TRBJ2-2, with D perhaps matching TRBD1 (5 bases). There are 16 residues in the CDR3. Germline values: CDR1 SGHVS, CDR2 FNYEAQ. Trimming cost V 4 bases and J 2 bases, with 14 bases left between them.

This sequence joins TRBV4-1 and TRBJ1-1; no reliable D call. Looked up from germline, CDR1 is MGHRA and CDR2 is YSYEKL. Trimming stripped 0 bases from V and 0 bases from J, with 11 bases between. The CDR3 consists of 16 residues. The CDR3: CASSQDYQIMNTEAFF. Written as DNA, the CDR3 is TGCGCCAGCAGCCAAGATTATCAGATAATGAACACTGAAGCTTTCTTT.

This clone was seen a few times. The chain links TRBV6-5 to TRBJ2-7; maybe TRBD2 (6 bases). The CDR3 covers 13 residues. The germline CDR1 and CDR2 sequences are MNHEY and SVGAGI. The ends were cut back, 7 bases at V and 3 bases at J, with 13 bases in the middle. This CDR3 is CASIGGTDYEQYF. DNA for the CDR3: TGTGCCAGCATCGGCGGGACGGACTACGAGCAGTACTTC.

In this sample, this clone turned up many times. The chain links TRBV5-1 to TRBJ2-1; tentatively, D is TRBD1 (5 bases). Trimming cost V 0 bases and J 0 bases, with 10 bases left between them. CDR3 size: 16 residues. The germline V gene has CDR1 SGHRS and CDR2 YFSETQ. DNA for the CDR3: TGCGCCAGCAGCTTGGCTGGGGCGAGCTCCTACAATGAGCAGTTCTTC. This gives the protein CASSLAGASSYNEQFF.

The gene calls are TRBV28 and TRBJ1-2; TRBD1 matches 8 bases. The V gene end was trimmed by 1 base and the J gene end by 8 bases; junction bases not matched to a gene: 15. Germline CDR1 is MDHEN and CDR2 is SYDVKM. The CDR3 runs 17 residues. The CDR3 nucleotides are TGTGCCAGCAGTTTATACGCCAAGACGACAGGGGTTTTAGGCTACACCTTC. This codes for CASSLYAKTTGVLGYTF.

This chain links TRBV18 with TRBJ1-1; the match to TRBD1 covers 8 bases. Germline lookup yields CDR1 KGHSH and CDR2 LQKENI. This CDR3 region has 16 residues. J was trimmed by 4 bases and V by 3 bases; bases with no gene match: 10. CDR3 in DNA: TGTGCCAGCTCACCGTTACTCGACAGGGGCGGCACTGAAGCTTTCTTT. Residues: CASSPLLDRGGTEAFF.

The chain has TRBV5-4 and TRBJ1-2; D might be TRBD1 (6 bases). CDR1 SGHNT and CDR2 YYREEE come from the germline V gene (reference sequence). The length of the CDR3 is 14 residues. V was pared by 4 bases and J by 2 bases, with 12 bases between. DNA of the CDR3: TGTGCCAGCAGCGTTCCGGGACAAAACTATGGCTACACCTTC. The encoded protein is CASSVPGQNYGYTF.

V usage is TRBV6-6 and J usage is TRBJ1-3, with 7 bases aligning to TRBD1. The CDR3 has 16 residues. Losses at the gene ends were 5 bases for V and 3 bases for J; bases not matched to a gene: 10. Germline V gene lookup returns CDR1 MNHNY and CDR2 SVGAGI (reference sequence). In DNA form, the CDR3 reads TGTGCCAGCAGTAAGAGTACAGGGGTTTATGGAAACACCATATATTTT. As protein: CASSKSTGVYGNTIYF.

The chain's CDR3 is CASSLADRGQETQYF. As DNA, the CDR3 is TGTGCCAGCAGCTTGGCCGACAGGGGCCAAGAGACCCAGTACTTC. This rearrangement joins TRBV5-4 to TRBJ2-5; 8 bases map to TRBD1. J gave up 1 base and V 0 bases, and 2 bases lay outside the gene matches. Per the germline V gene, CDR1 is SGHNT and CDR2 is YYREEE (reference sequence). CDR3 length equals 15 residues.

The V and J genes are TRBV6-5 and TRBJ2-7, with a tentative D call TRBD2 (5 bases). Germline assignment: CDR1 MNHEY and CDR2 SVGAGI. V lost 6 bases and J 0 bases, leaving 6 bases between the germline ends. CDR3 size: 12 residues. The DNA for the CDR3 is TGTGCCAGCAGGGACTTCTCCTACGAGCAGTACTTC. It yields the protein CASRDFSYEQYF.

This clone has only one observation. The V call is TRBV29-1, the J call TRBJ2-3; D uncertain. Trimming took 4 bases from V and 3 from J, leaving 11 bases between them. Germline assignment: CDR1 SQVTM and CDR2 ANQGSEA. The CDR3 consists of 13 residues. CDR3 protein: CSVARLLTDTQYF. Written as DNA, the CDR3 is TGCAGCGTTGCTCGTCTTTTAACAGATACGCAGTATTTT.

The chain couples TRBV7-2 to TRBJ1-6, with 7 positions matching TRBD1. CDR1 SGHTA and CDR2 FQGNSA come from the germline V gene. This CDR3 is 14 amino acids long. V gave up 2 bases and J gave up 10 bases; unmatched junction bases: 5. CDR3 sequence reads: CASSLRQGSSPLHF. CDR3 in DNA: TGTGCCAGCAGCTTACGACAGGGTAGCTCACCCCTCCACTTT.

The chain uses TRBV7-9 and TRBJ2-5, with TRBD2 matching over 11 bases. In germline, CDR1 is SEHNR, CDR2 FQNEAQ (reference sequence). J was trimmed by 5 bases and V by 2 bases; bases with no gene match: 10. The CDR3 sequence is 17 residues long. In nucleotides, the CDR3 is TGTGCCAGCAGCTTAAAGGGTAGCGGGGGGGCCTCGGAGACCCAGTACTTC. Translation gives CASSLKGSGGASETQYF.

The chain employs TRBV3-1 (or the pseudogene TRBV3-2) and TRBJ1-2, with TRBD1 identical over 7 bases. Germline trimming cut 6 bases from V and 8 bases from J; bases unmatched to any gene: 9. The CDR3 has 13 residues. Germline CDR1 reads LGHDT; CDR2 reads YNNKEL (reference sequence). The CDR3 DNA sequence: TGTGCCAGCAGGCATACAGGGGACCCCGGCTACACCTTC. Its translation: CASRHTGDPGYTF.

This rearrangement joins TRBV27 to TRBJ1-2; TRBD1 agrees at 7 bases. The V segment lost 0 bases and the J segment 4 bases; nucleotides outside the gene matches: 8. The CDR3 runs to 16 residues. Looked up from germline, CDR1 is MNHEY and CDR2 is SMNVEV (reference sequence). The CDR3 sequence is CASSLSYTGVSYGYTF. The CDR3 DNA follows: TGTGCCAGCAGTTTATCGTACACAGGGGTGAGCTATGGCTACACCTTC.

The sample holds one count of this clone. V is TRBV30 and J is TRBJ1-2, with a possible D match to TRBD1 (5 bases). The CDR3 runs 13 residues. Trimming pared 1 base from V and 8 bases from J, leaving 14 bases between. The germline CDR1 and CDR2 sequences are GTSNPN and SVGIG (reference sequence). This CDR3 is CAWSATMGGGYTF. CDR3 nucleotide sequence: TGTGCCTGGAGTGCAACTATGGGGGGAGGCTACACCTTC.

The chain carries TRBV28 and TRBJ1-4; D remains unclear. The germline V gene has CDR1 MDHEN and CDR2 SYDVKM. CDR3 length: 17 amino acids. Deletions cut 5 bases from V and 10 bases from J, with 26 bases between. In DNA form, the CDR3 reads TGTGCCAGCAGTCAGCCGGGAGCCCTGAGCCTGGTCGGAAAACTGTTTTTT. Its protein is CASSQPGALSLVGKLFF.

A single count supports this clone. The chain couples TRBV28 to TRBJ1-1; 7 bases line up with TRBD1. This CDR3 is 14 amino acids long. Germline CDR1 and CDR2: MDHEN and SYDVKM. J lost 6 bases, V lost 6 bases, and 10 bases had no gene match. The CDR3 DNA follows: TGTGCCAGCAGGAATCCGGGACAGATGGCTGAAGCTTTCTTT. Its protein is CASRNPGQMAEAFF.

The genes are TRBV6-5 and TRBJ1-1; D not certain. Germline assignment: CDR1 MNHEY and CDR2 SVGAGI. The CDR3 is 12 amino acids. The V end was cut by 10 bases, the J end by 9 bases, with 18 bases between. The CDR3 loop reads CATVGEVEQAFF. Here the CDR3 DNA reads TGTGCCACCGTCGGGGAGGTGGAGCAAGCTTTCTTT.